This is a list of T cell receptor beta chains from one sample in a study of metastatic and nonmetastatic thyroid tumors. TCRdb re-clonotyped the PCR reads via MiXCR. The sample contains tens of thousands of clones, around 16% of which appear only once. Sequenced input: blood. These receptors were collected from a female donor with papillary thyroid cancer or a benign thyroid nodule (not recorded which). Some clones in this sample may be carry-over from other donors' samples. CDR3s include the opening cysteine and the closing phenylalanine or tryptophan. The D gene is left open where the match is weak. A row's size may be missing; if present it is once, few, many or a size class.

v_call: TRBV5-4; j_call: TRBJ2-2; d_call: NA; clone_size: many; cdr3_aa: CASSQDSPHSGELFF; cdr3_nt: TGTGCCAGCAGTCAGGACAGTCCTCACTCCGGGGAGCTGTTTTTT
v_call: TRBV5-1; j_call: TRBJ1-1; d_call: TRBD1; clone_size: many; cdr3_aa: CASSLSGGPEAFF; cdr3_nt: TGCGCCAGCAGCTTGTCAGGGGGCCCTGAAGCTTTCTTT
v_call: TRBV5-5; j_call: TRBJ1-2; d_call: NA; clone_size: many; cdr3_aa: CASSLGGRTARDYGYTF; cdr3_nt: TGTGCCAGCAGCTTGGGGGGCCGGACAGCACGGGACTATGGCTACACCTTC
v_call: TRBV19; j_call: TRBJ2-1; d_call: TRBD1; clone_size: NA; cdr3_aa: CASSSNRGSSYNEQFF; cdr3_nt: TGTGCCAGTAGTAGCAACAGGGGCAGCTCCTACAATGAGCAGTTCTTC
v_call: TRBV15; j_call: TRBJ2-1; d_call: NA; clone_size: many; cdr3_aa: CATSRDRGYEQFF; cdr3_nt: TGTGCCACCAGCAGAGATCGGGGCTATGAGCAGTTCTTC
v_call: TRBV2; j_call: TRBJ2-1; d_call: TRBD1; clone_size: many; cdr3_aa: CASSPGQVYNEQFF; cdr3_nt: TGTGCCAGTTCTCCGGGACAGGTGTACAATGAACAGTTCTTC
v_call: TRBV11-2; j_call: TRBJ1-2; d_call: TRBD1; clone_size: few; cdr3_aa: CASSLVPGQGALGYTF; cdr3_nt: TGTGCCAGCAGCTTAGTACCGGGACAGGGGGCCTTAGGCTACACCTTC
v_call: TRBV6-5; j_call: TRBJ1-1; d_call: TRBD1; clone_size: few; cdr3_aa: CASSSTGGRINTEAFF; cdr3_nt: TGTGCCAGCAGTTCAACAGGGGGCCGGATTAACACTGAAGCTTTCTTT
v_call: TRBV7-3; j_call: TRBJ2-3; d_call: NA; clone_size: many; cdr3_aa: CASSLSSTAQDTQYF; cdr3_nt: TGTGCCAGCAGCTTATCCTCGACTGCACAGGATACGCAGTATTTT
v_call: TRBV5-1; j_call: TRBJ2-2; d_call: NA; clone_size: many; cdr3_aa: CASSVTGPNTGELFF; cdr3_nt: TGCGCCAGCAGCGTAACCGGGCCGAACACCGGGGAGCTGTTTTTT
v_call: TRBV4-2; j_call: TRBJ2-7; d_call: TRBD2; clone_size: many; cdr3_aa: CASSQDGGRYEQYF; cdr3_nt: TGTGCCAGCAGCCAAGACGGGGGGAGGTACGAGCAGTACTTC
v_call: TRBV7-9; j_call: TRBJ2-1; d_call: NA; clone_size: many; cdr3_aa: CASSLFGQGVNNEQFF; cdr3_nt: TGTGCCAGCAGCTTATTCGGGCAGGGAGTTAACAATGAGCAGTTCTTC
v_call: TRBV11-2; j_call: TRBJ2-7; d_call: TRBD1; clone_size: many; cdr3_aa: CASSLGTGLNEQYF; cdr3_nt: TGTGCCAGCAGCTTGGGGACAGGGTTGAACGAGCAGTACTTC
v_call: TRBV7-9; j_call: TRBJ2-7; d_call: NA; clone_size: many; cdr3_aa: CASSIRQAVEQYF; cdr3_nt: TGTGCCAGCAGCATTCGTCAGGCGGTGGAGCAGTACTTC
v_call: TRBV19; j_call: TRBJ2-1; d_call: TRBD2; clone_size: few; cdr3_aa: CASSIPSGSRDEQFF; cdr3_nt: TGTGCCAGTAGTATACCTAGCGGGAGTAGAGACGAGCAGTTCTTC
v_call: TRBV11-3; j_call: TRBJ2-2; d_call: NA; clone_size: NA; cdr3_aa: CAISLSSGTAGELFF; cdr3_nt: TGTGCCATCAGCTTAAGTAGCGGTACCGCCGGGGAGCTGTTTTTT
v_call: TRBV5-6; j_call: TRBJ1-6; d_call: NA; clone_size: NA; cdr3_aa: CASTMGNSPLHF; cdr3_nt: TGTGCCAGCACCATGGGGAATTCACCCCTCCACTTT
v_call: TRBV7-9; j_call: TRBJ1-2; d_call: NA; clone_size: many; cdr3_aa: CASSPQVYGYTF; cdr3_nt: TGTGCCAGCAGCCCCCAGGTTTATGGCTACACCTTC
v_call: TRBV7-9; j_call: TRBJ2-7; d_call: TRBD1; clone_size: many; cdr3_aa: CASSPGTDHYEQYF; cdr3_nt: TGTGCCAGCAGCCCAGGGACAGATCACTACGAGCAGTACTTC